This entry features one T cell receptor beta chain sequence. Its target is unknown. This sample is part of a study of a mutant IDH1 vaccine in newly diagnosed glioma. The time point is: week 23, last vaccination. It was 300 ug of mutant IDH1 20-mer peptide that made up each vaccine dose, given with topical imiquimod. Assay used: immunoSEQ multiplex PCR; TCRdb lists only in-frame clones, some missing. Among roughly 60,000 clones, 80% to 90% were seen once, and the ten largest hold approximately 4.3%. This TCR was sampled from a man aged 30 to 45 with glioma. The source was PBMCs, collected from a glioma patient whose treatment included an IDH1 peptide vaccine.

CDR3 loop: CASSLVSGTLVTGELFF. The DNA of the CDR3 is TGCGCCAGCAGCTTGGTTTCGGGAACCCTGGTCACCGGGGAGCTGTTTTTT. The rearrangement uses TRBV5-1 and TRBJ2-2; D perhaps matches TRBD2 (5 bases). V lost 0 bases and J 4 bases, leaving 16 bases between the germline ends. Germline V gene data show CDR1 as SGHRS and CDR2 as YFSETQ. The CDR3 loop spans 17 amino acids.